The 8 T cell receptor beta chains given below trace back to one sample, sequenced in a study of blood T cell repertoires in COVID-19. TCRdb's copy holds only in-frame clones and misses some; the assay was immunoSEQ multiplex PCR. Here the sample spans about 400,000 clones, roughly 87% being singletons. The sequencing sample was made of PBMCs or T cells enriched from blood (not recorded which). Receptors originate from a woman aged 18-35 years with acute COVID-19.

The chain combines TRBV28 with TRBJ2-7; TRBD2 might be the D (7 bases). CDR1 is MDHEN, CDR2 SYDVKM, per germline. The CDR3 extends over 15 amino acids. Between the trimmed V and J ends, which lost 5 bases and 0 bases, there was a span of 14 bases. Written as DNA, the CDR3 is TGTGCCAGCAGTGGGGCGGGGGCCAACTCCTACGAGCAGTACTTC. This codes for CASSGAGANSYEQYF.

V and J are TRBV3-1 (or the pseudogene TRBV3-2) and TRBJ1-4; a possible D gene is TRBD1 (6 bases). CDR1 and CDR2 (germline): LGHDT, YNNKEL (reference sequence). The CDR3 contains 13 residues. V lost 3 bases, J lost 5 bases, and 7 bases lay in between. The CDR3 reads CASSQGQNEKLFF. Written as DNA, the CDR3 is TGTGCCAGCAGCCAGGGACAAAATGAAAAACTGTTTTTT.

The CDR3 reads CASSARTSGSTDTQYF. The CDR3 region has the DNA TGTGCCAGCAGCGCCAGGACTAGCGGGAGTACAGATACGCAGTATTTT. V gene TRBV9 combines with J gene TRBJ2-3, with 13 bases aligning to TRBD2. The trim removed 3 bases at V and 3 bases at J, leaving 4 bases unmatched. The CDR3 is 16 amino acids. Germline-derived CDR1 and CDR2 are SGDLS and YYNGEE. Full variable domain (missing parts from reference TRBV9 and TRBJ2-3): DSGVTQTPKHLITATGQRVTLRCSPRSGDLSVYWYQQSLDQGLQFLIQYYNGEERAKGNILERFSAQQFPDLHSELNLSSLELGDSALYFCASSARTSGSTDTQYFGPGTRLTVL.

The V call is TRBV19, the J call TRBJ1-1; a possible D gene is TRBD1 (6 bases). This CDR3 has 15 residues. Germline CDR1 and CDR2: LNHDA and SQIVND (reference sequence). Trimming took off 5 bases at V and 3 bases at J, with 16 bases between the two ends. The CDR3 sequence: CASSRAGAWDTEAFF. In DNA form, the CDR3 reads TGTGCCAGTAGTCGTGCGGGGGCATGGGACACTGAAGCTTTCTTT.

CDR3: CSASFQGSNYGYTF. The CDR3 DNA reads as TGCAGTGCTAGTTTTCAGGGTTCTAACTATGGCTACACCTTC. This sequence joins TRBV20-1 and TRBJ1-2; perhaps TRBD1 as D (5 bases). The CDR3 is 14 residues long. The V end lost 3 bases, the J end lost 0 bases, and 11 bases lay between the germline ends. Germline CDR1 DFQATT, CDR2 SNEGSKA (reference sequence).

The genes are TRBV2 and TRBJ1-1; 7 positions agree with TRBD1. The junction had 6 bases not matched to a gene; V was cut back by 2 bases and J by 0 bases. From germline, CDR1 is SNHLY and CDR2 FYNNEI. This CDR3 is built from 16 residues. The CDR3 nucleotides read TGTGCCAGCAGTGAATGGCCAGGGGGGATGAACACTGAAGCTTTCTTT. Its translation: CASSEWPGGMNTEAFF.

V usage is TRBV6-5 and J usage is TRBJ1-2; D uncertain. Germline values: CDR1 MNHEY, CDR2 SVGAGI. The germline V and J ends were trimmed by 6 bases and 7 bases, with 9 bases remaining between them. The CDR3 loop spans 11 amino acids. In nucleotides, the CDR3 is TGTGCCAGCAGGGTTGACACTGGCTACACCTTC. Residues: CASRVDTGYTF.

The rearrangement links TRBV18 to TRBJ1-3; D remains unclear. The CDR3 sequence is 17 residues long. Germline V gene data show CDR1 as KGHSH and CDR2 as LQKENI. Deletions cut 1 base from V and 0 bases from J, with 13 bases between. CDR3 protein: CASSPLLGSNSGNTIYF. In nucleotides, the CDR3 is TGTGCCAGCTCACCACTTTTGGGTAGCAACTCTGGAAACACCATATATTTT.